These 2 T cell receptor beta chains originate from one sample sequenced in a study of blood T cell repertoires in COVID-19 (dated by TCRdb to the early 2020s). Library method: the immunoSEQ multiplex PCR assay. As stored in TCRdb, this immuneACCESS dataset retains in-frame rearrangements with V and J assigned. A fraction of the clones does not appear; measured against another copy, unresolved V genes explain less than half of the discrepancy, and the remainder lacks a known reason. The sample data list 30,000 to 40,000 clones, and around 80% of these were observed just once. The ten largest clones add up to about 38% of the sample. Sequenced material: peripheral blood. These receptors originate from an older man with active or convalescent COVID-19.

V is TRBV3-1 (or the pseudogene TRBV3-2) and J is TRBJ1-1; D not certain. The V gene's germline CDR1 is LGHDT and CDR2 YNNKEL (reference sequence). Trimming took off 7 bases at V and 3 bases at J, with 12 bases between the two ends. This CDR3 is 13 amino acids long. DNA of the CDR3: TGTGCCAGCACCGCTCCCGGGGACACTGAAGCTTTCTTT. Protein sequence: CASTAPGDTEAFF.

J is TRBJ2-5 and V is TRBV5-4; 8 bases match TRBD1. This CDR3 comprises 17 residues. J lost 5 bases, V lost 4 bases, and 16 bases had no gene match. Germline lookup yields CDR1 SGHNT and CDR2 YYREEE (reference sequence). The CDR3 is CASSRDLGTGRRETQYF. In nucleotides, the CDR3 is TGTGCCAGCAGCCGGGATCTAGGGACAGGCCGTCGGGAGACCCAGTACTTC.